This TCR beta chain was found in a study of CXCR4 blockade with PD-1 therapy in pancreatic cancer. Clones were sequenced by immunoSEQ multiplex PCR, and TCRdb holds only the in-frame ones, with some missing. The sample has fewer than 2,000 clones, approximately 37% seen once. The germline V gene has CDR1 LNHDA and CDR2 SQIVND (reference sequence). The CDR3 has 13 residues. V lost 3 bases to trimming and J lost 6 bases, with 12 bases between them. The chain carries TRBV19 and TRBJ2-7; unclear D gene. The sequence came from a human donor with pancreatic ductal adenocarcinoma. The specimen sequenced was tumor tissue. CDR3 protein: CASSIGRNGEQYF. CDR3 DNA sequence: TGTGCCAGTAGTATCGGCAGGAATGGCGAGCAGTACTTC.